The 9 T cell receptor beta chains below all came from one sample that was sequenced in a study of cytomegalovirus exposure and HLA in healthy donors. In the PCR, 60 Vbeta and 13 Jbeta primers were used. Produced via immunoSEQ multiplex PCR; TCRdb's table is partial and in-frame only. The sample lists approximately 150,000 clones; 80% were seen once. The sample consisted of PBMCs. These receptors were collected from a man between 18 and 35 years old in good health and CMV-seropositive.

The CDR3 DNA reads TGTGCCAGTAGTAGGACAGACGCCTACGAGCAGTACTTC. Amino acids: CASSRTDAYEQYF. This sequence joins TRBV19 and TRBJ2-7; a weak D match, TRBD1 (6 bases). Germline CDR1 LNHDA, CDR2 SQIVND (reference sequence). This CDR3 contains 13 residues. V was cut by 4 bases and J by 2 bases, with 9 bases left in between. The full variable domain, in which reference TRBV19 and TRBJ2-7 provide the parts outside the CDR3, is DGGITQSPKYLFRKEGQNVTLSCEQNLNHDAMYWYRQDPGQGLRLIYYSQIVNDFQKGDIAEGYSVSREKKESFPLTVTSAQKNPTAFYLCASSRTDAYEQYFGPGTRLTVT.

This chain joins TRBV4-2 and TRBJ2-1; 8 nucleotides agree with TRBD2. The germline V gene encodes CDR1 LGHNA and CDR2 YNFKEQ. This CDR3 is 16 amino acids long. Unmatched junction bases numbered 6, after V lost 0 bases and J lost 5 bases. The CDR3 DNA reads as TGTGCCAGCAGCCAAGATGGGGGGCGGGGGGACAATGAGCAGTTCTTC. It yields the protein CASSQDGGRGDNEQFF.

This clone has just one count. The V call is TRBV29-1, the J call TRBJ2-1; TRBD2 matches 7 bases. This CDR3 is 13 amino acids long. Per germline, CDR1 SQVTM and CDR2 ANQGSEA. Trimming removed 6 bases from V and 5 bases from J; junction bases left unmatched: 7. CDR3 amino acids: CSVQEGGNNEQFF. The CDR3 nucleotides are TGCAGCGTCCAGGAGGGAGGGAACAATGAGCAGTTCTTC.

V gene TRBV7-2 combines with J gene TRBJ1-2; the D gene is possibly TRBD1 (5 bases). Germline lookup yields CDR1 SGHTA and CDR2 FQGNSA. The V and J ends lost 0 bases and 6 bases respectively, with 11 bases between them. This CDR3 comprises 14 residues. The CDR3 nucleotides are TGTGCCAGCAGCTTAGCCGGGACTGCAAATGGCTACACCTTC. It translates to CASSLAGTANGYTF.

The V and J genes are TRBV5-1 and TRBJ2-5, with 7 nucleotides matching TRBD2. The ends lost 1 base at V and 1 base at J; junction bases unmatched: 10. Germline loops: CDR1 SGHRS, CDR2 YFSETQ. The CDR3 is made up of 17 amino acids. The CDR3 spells CASSLRLSGGVQETQYF. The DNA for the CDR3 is TGCGCCAGCAGCTTGCGACTTAGTGGGGGGGTCCAAGAGACCCAGTACTTC.

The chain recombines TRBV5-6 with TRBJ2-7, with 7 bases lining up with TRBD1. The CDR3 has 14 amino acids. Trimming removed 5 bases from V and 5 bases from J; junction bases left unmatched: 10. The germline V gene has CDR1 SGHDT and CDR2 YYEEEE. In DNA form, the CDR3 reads TGTGCCAGCAGGTCAGAAAAGGGGGCAGACGAGCAGTACTTC. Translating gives CASRSEKGADEQYF.

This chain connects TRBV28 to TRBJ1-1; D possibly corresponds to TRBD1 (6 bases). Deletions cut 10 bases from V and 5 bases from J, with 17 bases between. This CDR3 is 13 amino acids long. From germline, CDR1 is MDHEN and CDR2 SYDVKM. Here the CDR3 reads CAIPNGGRTEAFF. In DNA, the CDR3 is TGTGCCATCCCCAACGGGGGGCGAACTGAAGCTTTCTTT.

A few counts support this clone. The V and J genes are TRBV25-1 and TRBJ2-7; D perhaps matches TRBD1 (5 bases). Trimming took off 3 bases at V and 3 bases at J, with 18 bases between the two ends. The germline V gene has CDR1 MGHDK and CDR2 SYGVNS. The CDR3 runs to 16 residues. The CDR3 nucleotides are TGTGCCAGCAGTGATTGGGGCCGACGGACCAACTACGAGCAGTACTTC. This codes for CASSDWGRRTNYEQYF.

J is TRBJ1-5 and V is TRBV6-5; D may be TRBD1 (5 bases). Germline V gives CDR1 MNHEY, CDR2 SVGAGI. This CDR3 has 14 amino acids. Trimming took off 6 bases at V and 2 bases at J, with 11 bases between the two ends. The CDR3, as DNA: TGTGCCAGCAGCTCGGGGGTAGGCAATCAGCCCCAGCATTTT. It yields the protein CASSSGVGNQPQHF.